Reported below is one T cell receptor (beta chain). Its antigen is currently unknown. This sample is drawn from a study of Ad26.COV2.S vaccination and SARS-CoV-2 variants. Overall study: Donor was assigned to the Ad26.COV2.S arm of trial COV1001. Study results and caveats: Assessments of TCR breadth and depth may have underestimated the total T cell responses.

The germline V gene has CDR1 KGHDR and CDR2 SFDVKD. The CDR3 runs to 16 residues. V was pared by 3 bases and J by 6 bases, with 10 bases of the junction left unmatched. Profiled with immunoSEQ multiplex PCR; TCRdb holds only in-frame clones, not every one. Of about 680,000 clones listed, more than 80% were seen once; the top ten hold over 1.3%. Noted treatment: roughly 19 received Ad26.COV2.S at low or high dose, single or two shots; about 5 received placebo; per-sample allocation not given. Following the first vaccine or placebo injection, samples were taken on day 63. Within Boston, the person who donated was an adult of 18-55 years.

The chain is built from TRBV24-1 and TRBJ2-1; 7 bases are shared with TRBD1. The sequence came from a person aged 18-65 years who received the Ad26.COV2.S COVID-19 vaccine or a placebo. Here the sequenced sample was peripheral blood, taken in a trial of Ad26.COV2.S vaccine versus placebo. The CDR3 region is CATSDARDRLGNEQFF. The CDR3 DNA sequence: TGTGCCACCAGTGATGCTAGGGACAGATTAGGCAATGAGCAGTTCTTC.